This entry lists 30 T cell receptor beta chains sequenced from one sample in a study of blood T cell repertoires in COVID-19. Assay used: immunoSEQ multiplex PCR; TCRdb lists only in-frame clones, some missing. The sample holds under 400,000 clones, 75% to 90% seen once. Sequenced: peripheral blood. These receptors were obtained from a woman aged 25 to 39 with COVID-19, enrolled during active disease.

The rearrangement links TRBV19 to TRBJ2-1; TRBD1 matches at 7 bases. V shed 5 bases and J 4 bases; nucleotides not matched to a gene: 11. The CDR3 has 16 amino acids. Germline V gene lookup returns CDR1 LNHDA and CDR2 SQIVND (reference sequence). CDR3 residues: CASSSPPGTAYNEQFF. The CDR3 DNA follows: TGTGCCAGTAGTTCCCCCCCCGGGACAGCTTACAATGAGCAGTTCTTC.

The rearrangement joins TRBV7-8 to TRBJ1-3; D not resolved. The CDR3 covers 15 residues. V lost 5 bases and J 8 bases, leaving 19 bases between the germline ends. The V gene's germline CDR1 is SGHVS and CDR2 FQNEAQ. The CDR3 nucleotides are TGTGCCAGCAGCCCGTCCGGATTTATAGAGGACACCATATATTTT. Its translation is CASSPSGFIEDTIYF.

This chain connects TRBV5-6 to TRBJ1-2; D gene uncertain. Germline loops: CDR1 SGHDT, CDR2 YYEEEE. CDR3 length: 13 amino acids. V shed 4 bases and J shed 1 base, with 8 bases lying between them. The CDR3 sequence is CASSPGFNYGYTF. CDR3 coding DNA: TGTGCCAGCAGCCCAGGATTTAACTATGGCTACACCTTC.

This chain joins TRBV5-1 and TRBJ2-5; D is undetermined. This CDR3 region has 14 residues. The germline gives CDR1 SGHRS, CDR2 YFSETQ. Trimming stripped 0 bases from V and 2 bases from J, with 8 bases between. Here the CDR3 reads CASSLGGKQETQYF. The CDR3 region has the DNA TGCGCCAGCAGCTTGGGAGGTAAACAAGAGACCCAGTACTTC.

The rearrangement links TRBV30 to TRBJ1-1; D ambiguous. Trimming removed 0 bases from V and 5 bases from J, with 16 bases in between. The CDR3 runs 15 residues. Germline lookup yields CDR1 GTSNPN and CDR2 SVGIG (reference sequence). The CDR3: CAWSVSNSGRTEAFF. In nucleotides, the CDR3 is TGTGCCTGGAGTGTAAGCAACAGCGGGAGGACTGAAGCTTTCTTT.

This CDR3 reads CASSLLDLLAGGPNTGELFF. CDR3 nucleotides: TGCGCCAGCAGCCTTCTTGATCTACTAGCGGGAGGGCCTAACACCGGGGAGCTGTTTTTT. The gene calls are TRBV4-1 and TRBJ2-2; TRBD2 agrees at 13 bases. V lost 4 bases and J lost 2; bases outside the gene matches: 13. CDR3 length: 20 residues. Germline V lookup: CDR1 MGHRA, CDR2 YSYEKL.

This clone came up once. The V gene is TRBV11-3, the J gene TRBJ1-1, with D hard to call. V was clipped by 1 base and J by 2 bases, with 5 bases between them. Germline V gene data show CDR1 as SGHNT and CDR2 as YENEEA. This CDR3 comprises 13 residues. CDR3 residues: CASSLATNTEAFF. For the CDR3, the DNA is TGTGCCAGCAGCTTAGCAACTAACACTGAAGCTTTCTTT.

The gene calls are TRBV5-1 and TRBJ1-3; TRBD1 is a possible D gene (5 bases). Per germline, CDR1 SGHRS and CDR2 YFSETQ. CDR3 length: 15 amino acids. The V end lost 0 bases, the J end lost 0 bases, and 7 bases lay between the germline ends. CDR3 coding DNA: TGCGCCAGCAGCTTGGCAGACAGCTCTGGAAACACCATATATTTT. Encoded protein: CASSLADSSGNTIYF.

This chain uses TRBV6-5 with TRBJ1-4, with D possibly being TRBD1 (6 bases). V was clipped by 10 bases and J by 6 bases, with 18 bases between them. This CDR3 is built from 14 residues. Germline V gives CDR1 MNHEY, CDR2 SVGAGI. DNA of the CDR3: TGTGCCACGGCCAGAACACAGGGATATGAAAAACTGTTTTTT. It encodes CATARTQGYEKLFF.

The chain carries TRBV7-2 and TRBJ1-5; D not certain. The CDR3 spans 14 residues. The V end was cut by 3 bases, the J end by 7 bases, with 13 bases between. Germline CDR1 and CDR2: SGHTA and FQGNSA. The CDR3 DNA sequence: TGTGCCAGCAGCTTGGCAGAAACGGGGCAGCCCCAGCATTTT. Amino acid sequence: CASSLAETGQPQHF.

The rearrangement links TRBV13 to TRBJ1-6, with TRBD1 as a possible D gene (6 bases). Trimming shortened V by 0 bases and J by 7 bases, and 7 bases separated the two germline ends. CDR3 length equals 14 residues. In germline, CDR1 is PRHDT, CDR2 FYEKMQ (reference sequence). The CDR3 here is CASSLGTGNSPLHF. In DNA form, the CDR3 reads TGTGCCAGCAGCTTAGGCACAGGGAATTCACCCCTCCACTTT. Supplemented by reference TRBV13 and TRBJ1-6, the full variable domain reads AAGVIQSPRHLIKEKRETATLKCYPIPRHDTVYWYQQGPGQDPQFLISFYEKMQSDKGSIPDRFSAQQFSDYHSELNMSSLELGDSALYFCASSLGTGNSPLHFGNGTRLTVT.

About this clone itself: The same CDR3 is also encoded by other DNA sequences in this sample. This chain connects TRBV27 to TRBJ2-7, with 7 bases fitting TRBD2. Germline CDR1 MNHEY, CDR2 SMNVEV (reference sequence). V shed 2 bases and J 2 bases; nucleotides not matched to a gene: 0. The CDR3 totals 13 residues. The CDR3: CASSLAGAYEQYF. The CDR3 bases are TGTGCCAGCAGTTTAGCGGGGGCCTACGAGCAGTACTTC.

The chain employs TRBV2 and TRBJ2-5; 11 nucleotides match TRBD2. Germline V gene lookup returns CDR1 SNHLY and CDR2 FYNNEI. With V trimmed by 9 bases and J by 7 bases, 10 bases remained unmatched. There are 14 residues in the CDR3. The CDR3 DNA reads TGTGCCAGTGTCGTACTAGCGGGAGTGGGGACCCAGTACTTC. It yields the protein CASVVLAGVGTQYF.

The J gene is TRBJ2-2, the V gene TRBV7-6; TRBD1 aligns across 8 bases. The CDR3 is made up of 15 amino acids. Germline CDR1 SGHVS, CDR2 FNYEAQ. With V trimmed by 5 bases and J by 7 bases, 9 bases remained unmatched. The CDR3 loop is CASSPGQGRGGELFF. CDR3 sequence (DNA): TGTGCCAGCAGCCCCGGACAGGGTCGGGGCGGGGAGCTGTTTTTT.

This clone has a single count. The V and J genes are TRBV5-5 and TRBJ1-4; D gene uncertain. The V end was cut by 0 bases, the J end by 12 bases, with 12 bases between. The V gene's germline CDR1 is SGHKS and CDR2 YYEKEE (reference sequence). CDR3 length equals 13 residues. The CDR3 nucleotides read TGTGCCAGCAGCTTGGTACAGCGGGGTGAACTGTTTTTT. Its translation: CASSLVQRGELFF.

The rearrangement joins TRBV5-1 to TRBJ1-1; 7 bases map to TRBD1. The CDR3 covers 14 residues. Germline lookup yields CDR1 SGHRS and CDR2 YFSETQ. The junction had 4 bases not matched to a gene; V was cut back by 4 bases and J by 1 base. The DNA for the CDR3 is TGCGCCAGCAGCCCCGGGACAGCGAACACTGAAGCTTTCTTT. Translating it yields CASSPGTANTEAFF.

The chain carries TRBV5-1 and TRBJ2-7, with 7 positions matching TRBD2. Germline V gene data show CDR1 as SGHRS and CDR2 as YFSETQ. The CDR3 covers 14 residues. V was pared by 4 bases and J by 4 bases, with 8 bases of the junction left unmatched. The CDR3 protein is CASSESGTTYEQYF. The CDR3, as DNA: TGCGCCAGCAGCGAATCCGGGACTACGTACGAGCAGTACTTC.

The V gene is TRBV29-1, the J gene TRBJ2-3, with 7 positions matching TRBD2. Germline CDR1 SQVTM, CDR2 ANQGSEA. This CDR3 spans 11 amino acids. V lost 5 bases to trimming and J lost 6 bases; unmatched junction nucleotides: 2. DNA of the CDR3: TGCAGCGTTCCGCGGGGGGATACGCAGTATTTT. Translating gives CSVPRGDTQYF.

The V gene is TRBV15, the J gene TRBJ1-6, with TRBD1 identical over 7 bases. V lost 1 base and J lost 4; bases outside the gene matches: 10. This CDR3 spans 18 amino acids. Looked up from germline, CDR1 is LNHNV and CDR2 is YYDKDF (reference sequence). The CDR3 loop reads CATSRVHSRDSYNSPLHF. CDR3 sequence (DNA): TGTGCCACCAGCAGAGTACACTCGCGGGACAGTTATAATTCACCCCTCCACTTT.

The chain links TRBV2 to TRBJ1-5, with D possibly matching TRBD1 (5 bases). This CDR3 comprises 13 residues. Deletions cut 7 bases from V and 7 bases from J, with 14 bases between. Germline loops: CDR1 SNHLY, CDR2 FYNNEI. The DNA for the CDR3 is TGTGCCAGCACCCCTGGGGGGTACCAGCCCCAGCATTTT. Encoded protein: CASTPGGYQPQHF.

The genes are TRBV30 and TRBJ2-7, with D possibly TRBD1 on 5 matching bases. V shed 4 bases and J shed 0 bases, with 19 bases lying between them. In germline, CDR1 is GTSNPN, CDR2 SVGIG (reference sequence). The CDR3 extends over 16 amino acids. The CDR3 DNA sequence: TGTGCCTGGACGGTTTTGAACAGGTTGAACTCCTACGAGCAGTACTTC. Translation: CAWTVLNRLNSYEQYF.

The chain couples TRBV5-1 to TRBJ2-1, with 7 bases matching TRBD1. The CDR3 extends over 14 amino acids. The germline gives CDR1 SGHRS, CDR2 YFSETQ. The ends lost 3 bases at V and 0 bases at J; junction bases unmatched: 0. DNA for the CDR3: TGCGCCAGCAGCTGGGACAGCTCCTACAATGAGCAGTTCTTC. Amino acid sequence: CASSWDSSYNEQFF.

V usage is TRBV2 and J usage is TRBJ1-6, with D tentatively TRBD1 (6 bases). Trimming cost V 5 bases and J 6 bases, with 14 bases left between them. CDR3 length equals 15 residues. CDR1 is SNHLY and CDR2 is FYNNEI in the germline V gene. CDR3 bases: TGTGCCAGCAGTCCGCTGGGGGCTCGTAATTCACCCCTCCACTTT. Residues: CASSPLGARNSPLHF.

This sequence joins TRBV4-1 and TRBJ2-1; 11 nucleotides align to TRBD1. The CDR3 is 16 amino acids. Germline V gene data show CDR1 as MGHRA and CDR2 as YSYEKL. V shed 3 bases, J shed 2 bases, and the junction held 3 bases outside the gene matches. CDR3 loop: CASSHPGQGAYNEQFF. The CDR3 DNA follows: TGCGCCAGCAGCCACCCGGGACAGGGGGCCTACAATGAGCAGTTCTTC.

This chain connects TRBV11-3 to TRBJ1-3, with 8 bases fitting TRBD1. Germline lookup yields CDR1 SGHNT and CDR2 YENEEA. V lost 2 bases to trimming and J lost 7 bases; unmatched junction nucleotides: 4. This CDR3 contains 14 residues. The CDR3 DNA reads TGTGCCAGCAGCTTAAACGGACAGGGTAACACCATATATTTT. Translating gives CASSLNGQGNTIYF.

The gene calls are TRBV6-1 and TRBJ1-2, with a weak D call TRBD1 (5 bases). The CDR3 sequence is 16 residues long. Germline assignment: CDR1 MNHNS and CDR2 SASEGT. The V and J ends lost 0 bases and 4 bases respectively, with 15 bases between them. The CDR3 region has the DNA TGTGCCAGCAGTGAAGCCCTGGGGCAGGGTGGCTATGGCTACACCTTC. Translation: CASSEALGQGGYGYTF.

The gene calls are TRBV21-1 and TRBJ2-4; the D call in the table, TRBD1, was not verified against the DNA. TRBV21-1 is assigned pseudogene status. CDR3 length equals 15 residues. The CDR3 sequence: CASSGTGVAKNIQYF. CDR3 coding DNA: TGTGCCAGCAGCGGGACAGGGGTAGCCAAAAACATTCAGTACTTC.

CDR3 residues: CATSVSGGTDTQYF. DNA of the CDR3: TGTGCCACCAGTGTGTCGGGAGGCACAGATACGCAGTATTTT. V and J are TRBV24-1 and TRBJ2-3; perhaps TRBD2 as D (6 bases). This CDR3 region has 14 residues. Trimming left V 5 bases short and J 1 base short, with 9 bases between. The germline V gene has CDR1 KGHDR and CDR2 SFDVKD.

A single count supports this clone. The chain recombines TRBV7-2 with TRBJ2-2; tentative D call: TRBD1 (5 bases). There are 13 residues in the CDR3. Germline V gives CDR1 SGHTA, CDR2 FQGNSA. Trimming shortened V by 1 base and J by 6 bases, and 6 bases separated the two germline ends. In DNA form, the CDR3 reads TGTGCCAGCAGCTTAGAAGGGGCCGGGGAGCTGTTTTTT. Encoded protein: CASSLEGAGELFF.

This chain connects TRBV30 to TRBJ1-2; possibly TRBD1 for D (6 bases). Germline CDR1 reads GTSNPN; CDR2 reads SVGIG (reference sequence). The CDR3 runs to 15 residues. Trimming shortened V by 4 bases and J by 1 base, and 16 bases separated the two germline ends. CDR3: CAWTLRGGLNYGYTF. For the CDR3, the DNA is TGTGCCTGGACCCTGAGGGGGGGTCTTAACTATGGCTACACCTTC.